This T cell receptor beta chain was documented in a study of cytomegalovirus exposure and HLA in healthy donors. About the research overall: Genotyping of nearly 400 donors showed that roughly 80% belonged to the Caucasian-associated ancestry cluster.

In the case of this clone: As yet, its antigen is unknown.

The CDR3 totals 14 residues. Trimming took 0 bases from V and 3 from J, leaving 10 bases between them. Germline V gene lookup returns CDR1 GTSNPN and CDR2 SVGIG (reference sequence). Primers included in the PCR were 60 Vbeta and 13 Jbeta primers. TCRdb's table, derived via immunoSEQ multiplex PCR, lists solely in-frame clones and lacks some. The sample contains 100,000 to 120,000 clones, roughly 80% of which appear only once. Findings and limits, study-wide: High sensitivity and specificity were reportedly achieved when the classifier diagnosed cytomegalovirus status. Exclusion applied to some V segments, including TRBV6-2 and TRBV6-3, as they were indistinguishable. TCR beta V segments were, for the most part, productive about 87% or about 30% of the time in an earlier analysis.

This TCR derives from a woman under 40 in good health and CMV-seronegative. Material: PBMCs. The chain recombines TRBV30 with TRBJ2-3; D perhaps matches TRBD2 (6 bases). CDR3 region: CAWSVGTGTDTQYF. CDR3 DNA sequence: TGTGCCTGGAGTGTTGGGACTGGGACAGATACGCAGTATTTT.